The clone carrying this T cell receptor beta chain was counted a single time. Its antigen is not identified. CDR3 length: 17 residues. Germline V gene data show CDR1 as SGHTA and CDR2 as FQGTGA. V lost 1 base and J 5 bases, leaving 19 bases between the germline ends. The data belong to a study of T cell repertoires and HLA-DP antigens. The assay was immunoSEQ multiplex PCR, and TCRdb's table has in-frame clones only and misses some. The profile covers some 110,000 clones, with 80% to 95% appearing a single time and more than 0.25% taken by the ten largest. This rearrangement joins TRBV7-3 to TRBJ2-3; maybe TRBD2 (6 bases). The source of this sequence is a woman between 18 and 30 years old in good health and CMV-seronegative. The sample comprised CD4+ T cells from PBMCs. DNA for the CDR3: TGTGCCAGCAGCTTAAATCCTCGGACTACTACGGGAGATACGCAGTATTTT. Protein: CASSLNPRTTTGDTQYF. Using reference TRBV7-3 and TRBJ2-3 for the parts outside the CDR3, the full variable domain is GAGVSQTPSNKVTEKGKYVELRCDPISGHTALYWYRQSLGQGPEFLIYFQGTGAADDSGLPNDRFFAVRPEGSVSTLKIQRTERGDSAVYLCASSLNPRTTTGDTQYFGPGTRLTVL.